This record concerns one TCR beta chain sequence. The source of the sample is a study of blood T cell repertoires in COVID-19. Original handling: Amplifying reference gene primers gave estimates of nucleated cell counts. Sequencing used immunoSEQ multiplex PCR; TCRdb keeps in-frame clones, though not all of them. The V and J calls and the clone size are those of that table, but D and trimming were determined from the DNA. The sample contains about 140,000 clones, approximately 84% of which appear only once. The age range of participants was roughly 18 to 90 years, with residence in roughly 25 US areas. With 1 base removed from V and 5 bases from J, the gap between germline ends came to 6 bases. Germline values: CDR1 SGHDN, CDR2 FVKESK. The CDR3 spans 13 residues.

This TCR was recovered from a woman aged 18-35 years who had been exposed to COVID-19. Sequenced material: PBMCs or T cells enriched from blood (not recorded which). The rearrangement joins TRBV14 to TRBJ1-5; D is uncertain. The CDR3 protein is CASSQGLDQPQHF. Here the CDR3 DNA reads TGTGCCAGCAGCCAAGGGTTAGATCAGCCCCAGCATTTT.